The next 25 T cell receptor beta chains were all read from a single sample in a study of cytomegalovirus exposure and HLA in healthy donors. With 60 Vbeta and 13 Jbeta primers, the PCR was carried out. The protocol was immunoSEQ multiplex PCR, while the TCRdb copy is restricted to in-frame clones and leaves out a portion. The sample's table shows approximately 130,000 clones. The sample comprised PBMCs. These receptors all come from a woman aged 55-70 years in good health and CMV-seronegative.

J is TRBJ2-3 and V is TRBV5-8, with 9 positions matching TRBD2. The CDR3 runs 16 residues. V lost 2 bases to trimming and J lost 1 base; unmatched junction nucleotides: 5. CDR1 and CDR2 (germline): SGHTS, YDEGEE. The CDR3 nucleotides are TGTGCCAGCAGCTTTGTTGCGGGGGGGGGCACAGATACGCAGTATTTT. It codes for CASSFVAGGGTDTQYF.

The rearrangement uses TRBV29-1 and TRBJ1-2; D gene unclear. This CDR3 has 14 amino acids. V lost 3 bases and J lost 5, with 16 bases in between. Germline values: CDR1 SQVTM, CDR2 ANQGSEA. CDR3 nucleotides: TGCAGCGTTGACCTGGACCCAACGGGGTATGGCTACACCTTC. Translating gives CSVDLDPTGYGYTF.

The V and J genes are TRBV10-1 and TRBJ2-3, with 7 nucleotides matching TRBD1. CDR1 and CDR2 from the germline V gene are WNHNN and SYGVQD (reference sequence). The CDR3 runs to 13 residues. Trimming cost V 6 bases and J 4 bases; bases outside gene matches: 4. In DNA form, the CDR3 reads TGCGCCAGCAGCAGACAGGGCGCAGATACGCAGTATTTT. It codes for CASSRQGADTQYF.

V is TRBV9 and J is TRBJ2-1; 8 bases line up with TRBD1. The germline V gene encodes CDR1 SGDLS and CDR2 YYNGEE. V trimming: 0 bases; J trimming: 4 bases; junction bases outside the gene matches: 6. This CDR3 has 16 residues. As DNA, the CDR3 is TGTGCCAGCAGCGTAGAGGGGGGACAGGTGTACAATGAGCAGTTCTTC. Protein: CASSVEGGQVYNEQFF.

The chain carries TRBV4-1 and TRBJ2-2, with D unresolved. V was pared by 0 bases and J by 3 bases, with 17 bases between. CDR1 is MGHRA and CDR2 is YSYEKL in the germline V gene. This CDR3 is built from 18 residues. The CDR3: CASSQDPSWSEYTGELFF. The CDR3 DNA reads TGCGCCAGCAGCCAAGATCCTTCGTGGAGCGAGTACACCGGGGAGCTGTTTTTT.

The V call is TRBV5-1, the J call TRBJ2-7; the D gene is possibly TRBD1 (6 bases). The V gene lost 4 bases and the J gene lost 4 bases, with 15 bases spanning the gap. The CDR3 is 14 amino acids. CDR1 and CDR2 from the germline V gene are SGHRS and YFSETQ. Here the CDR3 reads CASSPSGDHYEQYF. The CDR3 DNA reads TGCGCCAGCAGCCCCTCAGGGGACCATTACGAGCAGTACTTC.

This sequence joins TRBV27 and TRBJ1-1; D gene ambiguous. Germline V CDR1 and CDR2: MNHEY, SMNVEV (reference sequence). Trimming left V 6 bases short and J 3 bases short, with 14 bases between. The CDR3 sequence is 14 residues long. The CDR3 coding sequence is TGTGCCAGCAGAGGTCCGGGTCTTTACACTGAAGCTTTCTTT. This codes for CASRGPGLYTEAFF.

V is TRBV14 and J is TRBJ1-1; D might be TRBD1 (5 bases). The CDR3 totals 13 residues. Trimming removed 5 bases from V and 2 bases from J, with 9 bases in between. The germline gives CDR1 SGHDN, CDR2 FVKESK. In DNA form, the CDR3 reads TGTGCCAGCAGCGGGGGGTATAACACTGAAGCTTTCTTT. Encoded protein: CASSGGYNTEAFF. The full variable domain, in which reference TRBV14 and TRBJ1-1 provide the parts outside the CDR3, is EAGVTQFPSHSVIEKGQTVTLRCDPISGHDNLYWYRRVMGKEIKFLLHFVKESKQDESGMPNNRFLAERTGGTYSTLKVQPAELEDSGVYFCASSGGYNTEAFFGQGTRLTVV.

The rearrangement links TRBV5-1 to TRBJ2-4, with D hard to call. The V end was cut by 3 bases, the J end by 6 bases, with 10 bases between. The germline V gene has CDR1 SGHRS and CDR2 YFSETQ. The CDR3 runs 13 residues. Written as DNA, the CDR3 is TGCGCCAGCAGCTCCTTAGACTTAAACATTCAGTACTTC. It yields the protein CASSSLDLNIQYF.

Here the CDR3 DNA reads TGCGCCAGCAGCCTAAGGCAGGGGGTTAACGAGCAGTACTTC. As protein: CASSLRQGVNEQYF. V is TRBV5-1 and J is TRBJ2-7; 7 bases map to TRBD1. The ends lost 4 bases at V and 5 bases at J; junction bases unmatched: 9. The germline CDR1 and CDR2 sequences are SGHRS and YFSETQ. The CDR3 consists of 14 residues.

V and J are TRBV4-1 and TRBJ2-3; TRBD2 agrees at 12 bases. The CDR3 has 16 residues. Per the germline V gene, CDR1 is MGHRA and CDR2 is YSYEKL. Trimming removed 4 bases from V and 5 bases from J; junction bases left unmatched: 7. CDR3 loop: CASSLGLAGLGDTQYF. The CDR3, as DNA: TGCGCCAGCAGCCTTGGACTAGCGGGGTTGGGAGATACGCAGTATTTT.

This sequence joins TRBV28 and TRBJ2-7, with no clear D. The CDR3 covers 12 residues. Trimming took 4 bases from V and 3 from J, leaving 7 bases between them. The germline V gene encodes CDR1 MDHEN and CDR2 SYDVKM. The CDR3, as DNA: TGTGCCAGCAGTTACCCGAGCTACGAGCAGTACTTC. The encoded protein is CASSYPSYEQYF.

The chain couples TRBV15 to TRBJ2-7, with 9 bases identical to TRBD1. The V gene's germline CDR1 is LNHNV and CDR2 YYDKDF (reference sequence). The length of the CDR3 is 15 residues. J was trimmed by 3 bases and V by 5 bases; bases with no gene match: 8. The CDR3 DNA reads TGTGCCACCAGCCCCGGGACAGGGTATCGCTACGAGCAGTACTTC. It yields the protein CATSPGTGYRYEQYF.

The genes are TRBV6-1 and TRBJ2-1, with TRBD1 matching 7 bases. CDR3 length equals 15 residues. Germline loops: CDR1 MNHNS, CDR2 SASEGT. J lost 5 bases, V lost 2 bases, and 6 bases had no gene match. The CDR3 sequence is CASSEWTGGNNEQFF. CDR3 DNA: TGTGCCAGCAGTGAATGGACAGGCGGAAACAATGAGCAGTTCTTC.

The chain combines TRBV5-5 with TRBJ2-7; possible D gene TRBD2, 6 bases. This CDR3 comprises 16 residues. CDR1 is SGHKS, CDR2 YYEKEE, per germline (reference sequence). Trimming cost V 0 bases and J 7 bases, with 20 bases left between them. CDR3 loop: CASSLGGTHTLGEQYF. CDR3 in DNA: TGTGCCAGCAGCTTGGGCGGGACTCACACGCTTGGTGAGCAGTACTTC.

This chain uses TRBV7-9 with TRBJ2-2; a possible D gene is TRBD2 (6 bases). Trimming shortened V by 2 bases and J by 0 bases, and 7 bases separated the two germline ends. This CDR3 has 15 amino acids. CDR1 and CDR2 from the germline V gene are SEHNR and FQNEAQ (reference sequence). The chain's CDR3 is CASSLPGANTGELFF. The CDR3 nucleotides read TGTGCCAGCAGCTTACCGGGGGCGAACACCGGGGAGCTGTTTTTT.

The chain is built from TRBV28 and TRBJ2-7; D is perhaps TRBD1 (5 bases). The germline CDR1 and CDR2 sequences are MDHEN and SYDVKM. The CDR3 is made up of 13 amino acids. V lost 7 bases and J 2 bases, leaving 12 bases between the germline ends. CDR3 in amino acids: CASTGQAPYEQYF. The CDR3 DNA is TGTGCCAGCACAGGGCAGGCTCCCTACGAGCAGTACTTC. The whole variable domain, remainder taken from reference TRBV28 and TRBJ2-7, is DVKVTQSSRYLVKRTGEKVFLECVQDMDHENMFWYRQDPGLGLRLIYFSYDVKMKEKGDIPEGYSVSREKKERFSLILESASTNQTSMYLCASTGQAPYEQYFGPGTRLTVT.

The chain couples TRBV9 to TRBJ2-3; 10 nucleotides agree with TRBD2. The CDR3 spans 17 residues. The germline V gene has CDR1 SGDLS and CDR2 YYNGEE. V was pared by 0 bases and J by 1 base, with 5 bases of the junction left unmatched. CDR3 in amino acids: CASSVDTSGICTDTQYF. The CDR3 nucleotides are TGTGCCAGCAGCGTAGACACTAGCGGGATATGCACAGATACGCAGTATTTT. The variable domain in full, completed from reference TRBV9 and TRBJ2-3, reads DSGVTQTPKHLITATGQRVTLRCSPRSGDLSVYWYQQSLDQGLQFLIQYYNGEERAKGNILERFSAQQFPDLHSELNLSSLELGDSALYFCASSVDTSGICTDTQYFGPGTRLTVL.

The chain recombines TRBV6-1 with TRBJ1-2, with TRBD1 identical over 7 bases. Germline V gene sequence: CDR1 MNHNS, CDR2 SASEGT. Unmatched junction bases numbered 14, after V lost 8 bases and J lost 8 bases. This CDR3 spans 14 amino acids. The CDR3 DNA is TGTGCCAGCGGCTACCGACAGGGATCGAGGGGCTACACCTTC. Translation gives CASGYRQGSRGYTF.

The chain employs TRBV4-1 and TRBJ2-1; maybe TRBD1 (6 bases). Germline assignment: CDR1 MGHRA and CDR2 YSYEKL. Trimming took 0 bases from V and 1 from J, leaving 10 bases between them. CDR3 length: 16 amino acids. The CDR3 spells CASSQDRQGSYNEQFF. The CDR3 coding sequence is TGCGCCAGCAGCCAAGATCGTCAGGGGTCCTACAATGAGCAGTTCTTC.

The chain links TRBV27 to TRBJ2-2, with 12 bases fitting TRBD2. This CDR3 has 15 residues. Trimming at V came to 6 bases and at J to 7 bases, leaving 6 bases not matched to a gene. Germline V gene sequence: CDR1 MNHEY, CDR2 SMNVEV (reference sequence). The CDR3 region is CASRGLAGRFGELFF. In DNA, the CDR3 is TGTGCCAGCAGAGGACTAGCGGGAAGGTTCGGGGAGCTGTTTTTT.

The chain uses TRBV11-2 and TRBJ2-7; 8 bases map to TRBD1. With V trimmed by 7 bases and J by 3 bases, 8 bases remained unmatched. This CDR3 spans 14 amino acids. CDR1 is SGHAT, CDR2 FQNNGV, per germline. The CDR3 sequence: CASNPDRAGYEQYF. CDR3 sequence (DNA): TGTGCCAGCAACCCGGACAGGGCGGGCTACGAGCAGTACTTC.

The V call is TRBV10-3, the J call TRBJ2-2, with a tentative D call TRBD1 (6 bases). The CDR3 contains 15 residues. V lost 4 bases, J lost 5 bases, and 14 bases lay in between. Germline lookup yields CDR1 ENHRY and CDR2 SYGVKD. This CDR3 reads CAISGQARGTGELFF. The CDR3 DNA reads TGTGCCATCAGTGGACAGGCTCGGGGTACCGGGGAGCTGTTTTTT.

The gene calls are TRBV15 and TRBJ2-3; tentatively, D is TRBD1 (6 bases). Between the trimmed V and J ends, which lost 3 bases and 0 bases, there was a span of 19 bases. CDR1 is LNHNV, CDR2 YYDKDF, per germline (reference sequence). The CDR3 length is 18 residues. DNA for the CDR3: TGTGCCACCAGCAGGGACACCTCTCACAGGGAAAGCACAGATACGCAGTATTTT. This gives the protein CATSRDTSHRESTDTQYF.

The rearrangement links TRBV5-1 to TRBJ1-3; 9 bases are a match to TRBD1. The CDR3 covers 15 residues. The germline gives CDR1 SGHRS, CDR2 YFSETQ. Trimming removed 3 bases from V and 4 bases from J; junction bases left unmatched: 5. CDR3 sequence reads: CASSSQTGGGNTIYF. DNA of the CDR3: TGCGCCAGCAGCTCCCAGACAGGGGGGGGAAACACCATATATTTT. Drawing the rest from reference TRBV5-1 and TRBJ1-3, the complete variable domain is KAGVTQTPRYLIKTRGQQVTLSCSPISGHRSVSWYQQTPGQGLQFLFEYFSETQRNKGNFPGRFSGRQFSNSRSEMNVSTLELGDSALYLCASSSQTGGGNTIYFGEGSWLTVV.